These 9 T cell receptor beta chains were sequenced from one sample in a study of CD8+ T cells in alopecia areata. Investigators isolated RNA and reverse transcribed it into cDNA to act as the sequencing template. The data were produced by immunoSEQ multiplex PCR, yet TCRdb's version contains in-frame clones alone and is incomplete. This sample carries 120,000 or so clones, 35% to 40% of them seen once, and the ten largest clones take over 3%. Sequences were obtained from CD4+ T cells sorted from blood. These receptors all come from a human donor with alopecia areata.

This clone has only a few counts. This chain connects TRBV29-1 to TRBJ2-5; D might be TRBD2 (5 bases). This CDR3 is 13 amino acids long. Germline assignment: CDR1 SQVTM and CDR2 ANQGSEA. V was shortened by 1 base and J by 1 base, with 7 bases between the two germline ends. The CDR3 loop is CSVEGLAQETQYF. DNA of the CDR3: TGCAGCGTTGAAGGGCTAGCCCAAGAGACCCAGTACTTC.

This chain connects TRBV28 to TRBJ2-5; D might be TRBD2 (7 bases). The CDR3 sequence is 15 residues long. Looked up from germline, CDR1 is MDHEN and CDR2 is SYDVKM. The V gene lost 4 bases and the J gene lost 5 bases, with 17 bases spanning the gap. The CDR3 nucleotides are TGTGCCAGCAGTTCCGGCGGGGGCGAAAAGGAGACCCAGTACTTC. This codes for CASSSGGGEKETQYF.

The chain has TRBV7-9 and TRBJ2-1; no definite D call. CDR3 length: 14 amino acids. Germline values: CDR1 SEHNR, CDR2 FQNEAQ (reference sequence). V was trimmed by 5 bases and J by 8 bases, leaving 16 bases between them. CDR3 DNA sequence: TGTGCCAGCAGCGGCCAGATAGGTTTGGATGAGCAGTTCTTC. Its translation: CASSGQIGLDEQFF.

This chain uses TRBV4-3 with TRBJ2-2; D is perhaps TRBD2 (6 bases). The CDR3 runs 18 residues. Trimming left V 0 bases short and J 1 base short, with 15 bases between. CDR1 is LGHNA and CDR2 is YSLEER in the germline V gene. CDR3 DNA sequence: TGCGCCAGCAGCCAAGACATTCGGAGGAGGGGGAACACCGGGGAGCTGTTTTTT. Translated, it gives CASSQDIRRRGNTGELFF.

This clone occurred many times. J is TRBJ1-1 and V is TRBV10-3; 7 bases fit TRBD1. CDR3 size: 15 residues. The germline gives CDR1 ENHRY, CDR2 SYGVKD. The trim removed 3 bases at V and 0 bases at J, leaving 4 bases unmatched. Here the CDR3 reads CAISERGTVNTEAFF. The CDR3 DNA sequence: TGTGCCATCAGTGAAAGGGGGACAGTGAACACTGAAGCTTTCTTT.

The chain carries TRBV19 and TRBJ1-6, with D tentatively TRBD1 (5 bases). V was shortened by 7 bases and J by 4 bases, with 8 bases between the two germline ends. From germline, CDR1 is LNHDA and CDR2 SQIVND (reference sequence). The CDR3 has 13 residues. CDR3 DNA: TGTGCCAGTAAGGACAAGTATAATTCACCCCTCCACTTT. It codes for CASKDKYNSPLHF.

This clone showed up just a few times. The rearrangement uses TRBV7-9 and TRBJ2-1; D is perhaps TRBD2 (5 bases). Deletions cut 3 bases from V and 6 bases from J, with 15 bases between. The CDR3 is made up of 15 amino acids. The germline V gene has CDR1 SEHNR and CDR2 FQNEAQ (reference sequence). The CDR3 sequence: CASSLREFESNEQFF. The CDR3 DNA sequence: TGTGCCAGCAGCTTGAGGGAATTTGAATCCAATGAGCAGTTCTTC.

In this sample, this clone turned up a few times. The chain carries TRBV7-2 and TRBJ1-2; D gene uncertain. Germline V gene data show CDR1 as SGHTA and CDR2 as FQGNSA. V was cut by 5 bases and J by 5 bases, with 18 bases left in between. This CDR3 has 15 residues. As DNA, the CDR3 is TGTGCCAGCAGCCTGGGGAGGGTAGCGGCTTATGGCTACACCTTC. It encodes CASSLGRVAAYGYTF. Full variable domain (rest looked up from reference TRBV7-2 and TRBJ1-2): GAGVSQSPSNKVTEKGKDVELRCDPISGHTALYWYRQSLGQGLEFLIYFQGNSAPDKSGLPSDRFSAERTGGSVSTLTIQRTQQEDSAVYLCASSLGRVAAYGYTFGSGTRLTVV.

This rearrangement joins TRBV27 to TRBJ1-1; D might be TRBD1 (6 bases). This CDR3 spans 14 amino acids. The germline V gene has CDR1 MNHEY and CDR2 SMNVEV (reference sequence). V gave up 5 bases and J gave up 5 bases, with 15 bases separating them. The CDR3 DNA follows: TGTGCCAGCAGTGCGGGGGGCCCAGGTACTGAAGCTTTCTTT. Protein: CASSAGGPGTEAFF.